Below are 28 T cell receptor beta chains sequenced from a single sample in a study of identical twins. Via MiXCR, TCRdb re-called the 5' RACE reads, giving one row per CDR3 protein. Among approximately 350,000 distinct CDR3 sequences listed, about 12% were seen once. This same sample was also taken into another study, of yellow fever vaccine responses in identical twins.

Sequenced material: CD8+ T cells sorted from blood. The receptor source for this set is a young woman in good health.

This clonotype was counted many times. The gene calls are TRBV7-8 and TRBJ1-1; D gene uncertain. Deletions cut 5 bases from V and 5 bases from J, with 24 bases between. This CDR3 is 17 amino acids long. The germline gives CDR1 SGHVS, CDR2 FQNEAQ. The CDR3 spells CASSGRYLEGPGTEAFF. CDR3 nucleotides: TGTGCCAGCAGCGGACGATATCTTGAGGGCCCTGGGACTGAAGCTTTCTTT.

CDR3 loop: CASSLYTPHRVLADTGELFF. In DNA form, the CDR3 reads TGTGCCAGCAGTTTATATACCCCCCACAGGGTACTAGCGGACACCGGGGAGCTGTTTTTT. The chain is built from TRBV28 and TRBJ2-2; 8 nucleotides match TRBD2. Germline loops: CDR1 MDHEN, CDR2 SYDVKM. The CDR3 is made up of 20 amino acids. The V and J ends lost 1 base and 3 bases, in that order; junction bases with no gene match: 16.

This rearrangement joins TRBV27 to TRBJ1-4; D gene ambiguous. Germline lookup yields CDR1 MNHEY and CDR2 SMNVEV (reference sequence). This CDR3 is 13 amino acids long. Deletions cut 6 bases from V and 8 bases from J, with 13 bases between. The CDR3 reads CASREVGGEKLFF. The CDR3 region has the DNA TGTGCCAGCAGGGAGGTCGGCGGGGAAAAACTGTTTTTT.

This clonotype was counted ten times or more. The V and J genes are TRBV29-1 and TRBJ2-1; D ambiguous. Trimming left V 6 bases short and J 6 bases short, with 3 bases between. The CDR3 sequence is 9 residues long. CDR1 SQVTM and CDR2 ANQGSEA come from the germline V gene. The CDR3 DNA sequence: TGCAGCGTGCCCAATGAGCAGTTCTTC. Translating it yields CSVPNEQFF.

V and J are TRBV15 and TRBJ2-5, with no clear D. V was shortened by 0 bases and J by 1 base, with 6 bases between the two germline ends. CDR1 is LNHNV, CDR2 YYDKDF, per germline (reference sequence). The CDR3 is 14 amino acids. CDR3 in DNA: TGTGCCACCAGCAGAGAGCAGGCCCAAGAGACCCAGTACTTC. This translates into CATSREQAQETQYF.

This clonotype was found a few times. The chain has TRBV15 and TRBJ2-1; 14 bases align to TRBD2. CDR1 LNHNV and CDR2 YYDKDF come from the germline V gene (reference sequence). This CDR3 region has 17 residues. V lost 2 bases and J lost 3; bases outside the gene matches: 3. CDR3 residues: CATSRWTSGGFYNEQFF. The DNA for the CDR3 is TGTGCCACCAGCAGATGGACTAGCGGGGGGTTCTACAATGAGCAGTTCTTC. Full variable domain (remainder filled in from reference TRBV15 and TRBJ2-1): DAMVIQNPRYQVTQFGKPVTLSCSQTLNHNVMYWYQQKSSQAPKLLFHYYDKDFNNEADTPDNFQSRRPNTSFCFLDIRSPGLGDTAMYLCATSRWTSGGFYNEQFFGPGTRLTVL.

This clonotype was found a few times. The chain has TRBV7-9 and TRBJ1-3; D not resolved. With 5 bases removed from V and 0 bases from J, the gap between germline ends came to 14 bases. Germline CDR1 SEHNR, CDR2 FQNEAQ (reference sequence). CDR3 size: 16 residues. The CDR3 DNA sequence: TGTGCCAGCAGCCCCCGTCCCCCGACCTCTGGAAACACCATATATTTT. Amino acid sequence: CASSPRPPTSGNTIYF.

This clonotype has at least ten counts. The chain is built from TRBV5-1 and TRBJ2-5; D gene unclear. CDR1 and CDR2 (germline): SGHRS, YFSETQ. The ends were cut back, 0 bases at V and 2 bases at J, with 11 bases in the middle. The CDR3 is 15 amino acids. The CDR3 DNA follows: TGCGCCAGCAGCTTGGAGGCCGCCCAACAAGAGACCCAGTACTTC. Translating it yields CASSLEAAQQETQYF.

The chain carries TRBV28 and TRBJ2-5; TRBD2 matches 13 bases. CDR3 length equals 16 residues. Germline V gene data show CDR1 as MDHEN and CDR2 as SYDVKM. The J segment lost 1 base and the V segment lost 2 bases, leaving 1 base of the junction unmatched. The CDR3 DNA sequence: TGTGCCAGCAGTTTAGGACTAGCGGGAGCCCAAGAGACCCAGTACTTC. It encodes CASSLGLAGAQETQYF.

In this sample, this clonotype turned up a few times. The chain couples TRBV12-3 or TRBV12-4 to TRBJ2-1; D ambiguous. With 3 bases removed from V and 5 bases from J, the gap between germline ends came to 11 bases. This CDR3 spans 14 amino acids. CDR3 coding DNA: TGTGCCAGCAGTTTCACGGGTTCAGACAATGAGCAGTTCTTC. Its translation is CASSFTGSDNEQFF.

Comments on this clonotype: A much larger clone is a single base away; this may be a read error. The chain employs TRBV7-6 and TRBJ1-1, with TRBD1 as a possible D gene (6 bases). The CDR3 loop spans 14 amino acids. Germline V gene lookup returns CDR1 SGHVS and CDR2 FNYEAQ. V lost 5 bases, J lost 0 bases, and 10 bases lay in between. CDR3 sequence (DNA): TGTGCCAGCAGCCGAGGGGGGCTGAACACTGAAGCTTTCTTT. Translated: CASSRGGLNTEAFF.

The count of this clonotype is one. The chain carries TRBV6-1 and TRBJ2-5; D call uncertain. The CDR3 consists of 13 residues. Germline CDR1 MNHNS, CDR2 SASEGT. The germline V and J ends were trimmed by 7 bases and 2 bases, with 11 bases remaining between them. For the CDR3, the DNA is TGTGCCAGCACTCAAACCCCGCAAGAGACCCAGTACTTC. Amino acid sequence: CASTQTPQETQYF.

This clonotype occurred many times. V gene TRBV20-1 combines with J gene TRBJ2-5; no reliable D call. Germline V gene data show CDR1 as DFQATT and CDR2 as SNEGSKA (reference sequence). The V and J ends lost 3 bases and 7 bases respectively, with 9 bases between them. The CDR3 extends over 11 amino acids. Here the CDR3 reads CSARSRSTQYF. CDR3 coding DNA: TGCAGTGCTAGGTCCCGTTCGACCCAGTACTTC.

V and J are TRBV7-6 and TRBJ2-1; D is unresolved. This CDR3 is built from 15 residues. CDR1 SGHVS and CDR2 FNYEAQ come from the germline V gene. With 1 base removed from V and 8 bases from J, the gap between germline ends came to 15 bases. Here the CDR3 reads CASSLEVSPVDEQFF. The CDR3 DNA follows: TGTGCCAGCAGCTTAGAGGTTAGCCCTGTCGATGAGCAGTTCTTC.

The sample holds many counts of this clonotype. This sequence joins TRBV12-3 or TRBV12-4 and TRBJ1-6; TRBD1 might be the D (5 bases). V was clipped by 5 bases and J by 15 bases, with 17 bases between them. The CDR3 length is 13 residues. The CDR3 DNA reads TGTGCCAGCAGTACGGGGACCGCCGAGTTCCTCCACTTT. This gives the protein CASSTGTAEFLHF.

The chain employs TRBV7-8 and TRBJ2-2; D may match TRBD1 or TRBD2 (6 bases each). V shed 0 bases and J shed 5 bases, with 19 bases lying between them. The CDR3 length is 18 residues. CDR1 is SGHVS and CDR2 is FQNEAQ in the germline V gene. The CDR3 loop is CASSLALMGGPGTGELFF. CDR3 coding DNA: TGTGCCAGCAGCTTAGCGCTAATGGGGGGCCCGGGGACCGGGGAGCTGTTTTTT. The full variable domain, completed using reference TRBV7-8 and TRBJ2-2, is GAGVSQSPRYKVAKRGQDVALRCDPISGHVSLFWYQQALGQGPEFLTYFQNEAQLDKSGLPSDRFFAERPEGSVSTLKIQRTQQEDSAVYLCASSLALMGGPGTGELFFGEGSRLTVL.

This clonotype was detected many times. This chain uses TRBV5-1 with TRBJ2-2; D not resolved. The CDR3 sequence is 13 residues long. Trimming removed 0 bases from V and 7 bases from J, with 7 bases in between. Germline-derived CDR1 and CDR2 are SGHRS and YFSETQ. CDR3 DNA: TGCGCCAGCAGCTTGGTGTCAAACGGGGAGCTGTTTTTT. This translates into CASSLVSNGELFF.

This clonotype was detected ten times or more. The chain couples TRBV12-3 or TRBV12-4 to TRBJ2-1; D ambiguous. The CDR3 sequence is 16 residues long. The germline V and J ends were trimmed by 3 bases and 0 bases, with 12 bases remaining between them. CDR3 protein: CASSFGPQPSYNEQFF. In DNA, the CDR3 is TGTGCCAGCAGTTTTGGTCCCCAACCCTCCTACAATGAGCAGTTCTTC.

This clonotype was seen a handful of times. The rearrangement uses TRBV7-9 and TRBJ2-5, with TRBD2 matching over 8 bases. Germline CDR1 SEHNR, CDR2 FQNEAQ (reference sequence). Losses at the gene ends were 2 bases for V and 4 bases for J; bases not matched to a gene: 12. This CDR3 has 17 residues. The CDR3 DNA follows: TGTGCCAGCAGCTTACGGGGGGGGCAAATGGGTTTAGAGACCCAGTACTTC. Protein: CASSLRGGQMGLETQYF.

The table lists this clonotype with a few counts. The chain combines TRBV5-5 with TRBJ1-3; D call uncertain. CDR3 size: 15 residues. Germline V gene data show CDR1 as SGHKS and CDR2 as YYEKEE (reference sequence). V lost 1 base, J lost 1 base, and 9 bases lay in between. Written as DNA, the CDR3 is TGTGCCAGCAGCTTGTTTGGGGATTCTGGAAACACCATATATTTT. Residues: CASSLFGDSGNTIYF.

This clonotype was picked up one time. Germline is not matched at one junction end, which may reflect a read error. The rearrangement joins TRBV12-3 or TRBV12-4 to TRBJ2-4; D gene ambiguous. The CDR3 runs to 14 residues. CDR3 protein: CASSLGQSKDIQYF. The CDR3 region has the DNA TGTGCCAGCAGTTTAGGCCAGTCCAAAGACATTCAGTACTTC.

The table lists this clonotype with many counts. This sequence joins TRBV6-5 and TRBJ2-7, with unresolved D. The germline V and J ends were trimmed by 0 bases and 5 bases, with 8 bases remaining between them. The CDR3 runs 13 residues. Germline V lookup: CDR1 MNHEY, CDR2 SVGAGI. The CDR3 region has the DNA TGTGCCAGCAGTTACTCGAATGGCCACGAGCAGTACTTC. Its protein is CASSYSNGHEQYF.

This clonotype was observed at least ten times. V and J are TRBV7-8 and TRBJ2-6; weak D call: TRBD2 (5 bases). This CDR3 is 15 amino acids long. The germline CDR1 and CDR2 sequences are SGHVS and FQNEAQ. Trimming removed 5 bases from V and 0 bases from J, with 8 bases in between. This chain's CDR3 is CASSPEGSGANVLTF. The CDR3 nucleotides are TGTGCCAGCAGCCCCGAGGGCTCTGGGGCCAACGTCCTGACTTTC.

V usage is TRBV13 and J usage is TRBJ2-1; 9 positions match TRBD2. This CDR3 region has 16 residues. The trim removed 1 base at V and 8 bases at J, leaving 9 bases unmatched. Germline-derived CDR1 and CDR2 are PRHDT and FYEKMQ (reference sequence). The chain's CDR3 is CASSLDAGGPGYEQFF. CDR3 nucleotides: TGTGCCAGCAGCTTAGATGCGGGAGGGCCGGGCTATGAGCAGTTCTTC. Using reference TRBV13 and TRBJ2-1 for the parts outside the CDR3, the full variable domain is AAGVIQSPRHLIKEKRETATLKCYPIPRHDTVYWYQQGPGQDPQFLISFYEKMQSDKGSIPDRFSAQQFSDYHSELNMSSLELGDSALYFCASSLDAGGPGYEQFFGPGTRLTVL.

The chain has TRBV28 and TRBJ2-2, with 10 bases matching TRBD1. The CDR3 has 15 residues. V lost 6 bases to trimming and J lost 3 bases; unmatched junction nucleotides: 4. Germline-derived CDR1 and CDR2 are MDHEN and SYDVKM. This CDR3 reads CASREGQGHTGELFF. The CDR3 DNA is TGTGCCAGCAGGGAGGGACAGGGGCACACCGGGGAGCTGTTTTTT. Combining the CDR3 with reference TRBV28 and TRBJ2-2 gives the whole variable domain DVKVTQSSRYLVKRTGEKVFLECVQDMDHENMFWYRQDPGLGLRLIYFSYDVKMKEKGDIPEGYSVSREKKERFSLILESASTNQTSMYLCASREGQGHTGELFFGEGSRLTVL.

This clonotype was detected many times. This chain connects TRBV4-1 to TRBJ2-1; D is unclear. V was trimmed by 1 base and J by 9 bases, leaving 7 bases between them. The CDR3 length is 12 residues. The germline CDR1 and CDR2 sequences are MGHRA and YSYEKL. The CDR3 region has the DNA TGCGCCAGCAGCCAAGCCTGGGGTGAGCAGTTCTTC. It codes for CASSQAWGEQFF.

This clonotype turned up a few times. V gene TRBV29-1 combines with J gene TRBJ1-1; D is uncertain. Looked up from germline, CDR1 is SQVTM and CDR2 is ANQGSEA. V was pared by 1 base and J by 10 bases, with 10 bases between. CDR3 length: 11 amino acids. In nucleotides, the CDR3 is TGCAGCGTTGAAGGTCGGGATGGAGCTTTCTTT. This encodes CSVEGRDGAFF.

This clonotype has a handful of counts. The chain has TRBV12-5 and TRBJ2-5; D might be TRBD1 (6 bases). Trimming removed 0 bases at V and 6 bases at J, with 14 bases between. The length of the CDR3 is 15 residues. From germline, CDR1 is LGHNT and CDR2 FRNRAP. The CDR3 DNA reads TGTGCTAGTGGTTTGGTACGGCAGGGGACGAAGACCCAGTACTTC. It codes for CASGLVRQGTKTQYF. Complete variable domain (other parts from reference TRBV12-5 and TRBJ2-5): DARVTQTPRHKVTEMGQEVTMRCQPILGHNTVFWYRQTMMQGLELLAYFRNRAPLDDSGMPKDRFSAEMPDATLATLKIQPSEPRDSAVYFCASGLVRQGTKTQYFGPGTRLLVL.